The clone carrying this TCR beta chain was observed a few times. In Seattle, patients joined the study during active infection and were tracked longitudinally. The data were taken from a study of blood T cell repertoires in COVID-19. Study at large: Some COVID-19 samples were acute and others convalescent; all came from the United States, Italy and Spain. In each case, the material was cDNA or gDNA derived from T cells, B-cell-depleted T cells, or PBMCs.

The V end lost 0 bases, the J end lost 2 bases, and 8 bases lay between the germline ends. This CDR3 has 14 amino acids. Germline V gene lookup returns CDR1 MNHEY and CDR2 SVGAGI. The method was immunoSEQ multiplex PCR; TCRdb's version includes in-frame clones alone and lacks a portion of them. Seen here are 95,000 to 150,000 clones, approximately 90% observed once, and the top ten hold just over 2%. This sequence joins TRBV6-5 and TRBJ2-7, with unresolved D. Input material: peripheral blood. The receptor's source is a man in his forties or fifties with COVID-19, enrolled during active disease. The CDR3 DNA follows: TGTGCCAGCAGTTACTCTGGCAGAACCTACGAGCAGTACTTC. Translating gives CASSYSGRTYEQYF.